Described below is a single T cell receptor (beta chain) sequence and its context. This specimen comes from a study of T cells after yellow fever vaccination. Germline V lookup: CDR1 DFQATT, CDR2 SNEGSKA (reference sequence). CDR3 size: 12 residues. Trimming left V 6 bases short and J 4 bases short, with 12 bases between. TCRdb used MiXCR to reprocess the 5' RACE reads, holding one entry per CDR3 protein. The table has approximately 510,000 distinct CDR3 sequences, around a fifth seen once; the top ten hold approximately 16%. The source was PBMCs, collected less than 25 days after the first yellow fever vaccination. This receptor was taken from a man aged 18-30 years who received the YFV17D yellow fever vaccine. The chain carries TRBV20-1 and TRBJ1-2; D not certain. CDR3 DNA: TGCAGTGCCGACCCAGCCCTCTATGGCTACACCTTC. Translation gives CSADPALYGYTF.